The 15 T cell receptor beta chains reported below all come from one sample, sequenced in a study of CD8 T cells in Susac syndrome. The RNA, about 0.5 to 1 ug, was put through reverse transcription using random hexamers. TCRdb re-derived calls from the immunoSEQ multiplex PCR reads in MiXCR, one entry per CDR3 protein. The sample records around 300,000 distinct CDR3 sequences, 92% being singletons. The sequenced sample was CD4+ T cells from PBMCs. The receptors shown here come from a human donor with multiple sclerosis.

The CDR3 DNA reads as TGCGCCAGCAGCATTAGCGGGAGCGCGGCAGATACGCAGTATTTT. Amino acid sequence: CASSISGSAADTQYF. The gene calls are TRBV5-1 and TRBJ2-3; TRBD2 matches at 9 bases. The CDR3 extends over 15 amino acids. With 4 bases clipped from V and 4 bases from J, the junction kept 7 bases outside the gene matches. Germline V CDR1 and CDR2: SGHRS, YFSETQ. The whole variable domain, remainder taken from reference TRBV5-1 and TRBJ2-3, is KAGVTQTPRYLIKTRGQQVTLSCSPISGHRSVSWYQQTPGQGLQFLFEYFSETQRNKGNFPGRFSGRQFSNSRSEMNVSTLELGDSALYLCASSISGSAADTQYFGPGTRLTVL.

This chain links TRBV20-1 with TRBJ2-5, with D perhaps TRBD2 (6 bases). CDR1 DFQATT and CDR2 SNEGSKA come from the germline V gene (reference sequence). This CDR3 region has 12 residues. The V end lost 5 bases, the J end lost 1 base, and 8 bases lay between the germline ends. DNA of the CDR3: TGCAGTGCTTTAGCGGTCCAAGAGACCCAGTACTTC. Translated, it gives CSALAVQETQYF.

This chain uses TRBV14 with TRBJ2-1; 7 bases agree with TRBD2. CDR1 is SGHDN and CDR2 is FVKESK in the germline V gene. V gave up 4 bases and J gave up 4 bases; unmatched junction bases: 10. This CDR3 has 16 residues. CDR3: CASSLYFGTKYNEQFF. The CDR3 DNA is TGTGCCAGCAGCCTCTACTTCGGGACTAAATACAATGAGCAGTTCTTC.

This clonotype was seen once. The chain links TRBV3-1 to TRBJ1-2, with D perhaps TRBD1 (5 bases). Germline values: CDR1 LGHDT, CDR2 YNNKEL (reference sequence). This CDR3 is 14 amino acids long. Trimming removed 0 bases from V and 8 bases from J, with 13 bases in between. As DNA, the CDR3 is TGTGCCAGCAGCCAAGATCTTAGGGGCGTGGGCTACACCTTC. This codes for CASSQDLRGVGYTF.

The count of this clonotype is one. The V gene is TRBV15, the J gene TRBJ1-5; tentatively, D is TRBD1 (6 bases). Trimming took off 1 base at V and 0 bases at J, with 16 bases between the two ends. This CDR3 has 18 amino acids. The germline gives CDR1 LNHNV, CDR2 YYDKDF (reference sequence). The CDR3 here is CATSRGRSRGRSNQPQHF. In DNA form, the CDR3 reads TGTGCCACCAGCAGAGGGCGGTCCAGGGGTCGTAGCAATCAGCCCCAGCATTTT.

This clonotype was recorded a few times. V is TRBV30 and J is TRBJ1-6; D is ambiguous. Germline loops: CDR1 GTSNPN, CDR2 SVGIG (reference sequence). Trimming left V 4 bases short and J 0 bases short, with 13 bases between. This CDR3 region has 16 residues. This chain's CDR3 is CAWKDVLSSYNSPLHF. CDR3 nucleotides: TGTGCCTGGAAGGACGTCCTTAGCTCCTATAATTCACCCCTCCACTTT.

The chain carries TRBV11-1 and TRBJ2-1; D may be TRBD2 (7 bases). The CDR3 extends over 13 amino acids. Germline assignment: CDR1 SGHAT and CDR2 FQDESV (reference sequence). Trimming took off 7 bases at V and 7 bases at J, with 14 bases between the two ends. CDR3 sequence reads: CASTPGGRNEQFF. CDR3 coding DNA: TGTGCCAGCACCCCCGGGGGGCGGAATGAGCAGTTCTTC.

The V and J genes are TRBV5-6 and TRBJ2-1; unclear D gene. Looked up from germline, CDR1 is SGHDT and CDR2 is YYEEEE. This CDR3 has 15 amino acids. Trimming pared 0 bases from V and 0 bases from J, leaving 7 bases between. In DNA form, the CDR3 reads TGTGCCAGCAGCTTGGCCGCTGCCTCCTACAATGAGCAGTTCTTC. Its translation is CASSLAAASYNEQFF. Variable domain in full (rest from reference TRBV5-6 and TRBJ2-1): DAGVTQSPTHLIKTRGQQVTLRCSPKSGHDTVSWYQQALGQGPQFIFQYYEEEERQRGNFPDRFSGHQFPNYSSELNVNALLLGDSALYLCASSLAAASYNEQFFGPGTRLTVL.

The CDR3 sequence: CASTSPSETQYF. The CDR3 DNA reads as TGTGCCAGCACCTCCCCGTCGGAGACCCAGTACTTC. The chain joins TRBV12-3 or TRBV12-4 to TRBJ2-5; D is ambiguous. V lost 7 bases and J lost 5, with 11 bases in between. This CDR3 has 12 residues.

V usage is TRBV18 and J usage is TRBJ2-1; D is unclear. The ends were cut back, 0 bases at V and 6 bases at J, with 12 bases in the middle. CDR1 and CDR2 (germline): KGHSH, LQKENI. There are 15 residues in the CDR3. The CDR3 sequence is CASSPPAQPLNEQFF. CDR3 DNA: TGTGCCAGCTCACCACCGGCCCAACCACTCAATGAGCAGTTCTTC.

V is TRBV24-1 and J is TRBJ2-2; 7 positions match TRBD2. Germline V lookup: CDR1 KGHDR, CDR2 SFDVKD. Trimming removed 3 bases from V and 7 bases from J; junction bases left unmatched: 10. The CDR3 runs 16 residues. CDR3 sequence reads: CATSDPLGRDHGELFF. CDR3 sequence (DNA): TGTGCCACCAGTGATCCTCTGGGGAGGGACCACGGGGAGCTGTTTTTT.

The chain joins TRBV6-6 to TRBJ2-2, with a possible D match to TRBD2 (6 bases). The CDR3 sequence is 16 residues long. Trimming cost V 3 bases and J 6 bases, with 17 bases left between them. Germline V gene data show CDR1 as MNHNY and CDR2 as SVGAGI (reference sequence). This CDR3 is CASSYSGGKPPGELFF. Here the CDR3 DNA reads TGTGCCAGCAGTTATTCGGGCGGGAAACCCCCCGGGGAGCTGTTTTTT.

The V and J genes are TRBV7-9 and TRBJ2-3, with D hard to call. Germline CDR1 and CDR2: SEHNR and FQNEAQ (reference sequence). CDR3 length: 13 residues. Trimming removed 0 bases at V and 6 bases at J, with 7 bases between. In nucleotides, the CDR3 is TGTGCCAGCAGCTTAGCGAACCCGGATACGCAGTATTTT. Protein sequence: CASSLANPDTQYF.

The rearrangement joins TRBV29-1 to TRBJ1-1, with 10 nucleotides matching TRBD1. Losses at the gene ends were 8 bases for V and 2 bases for J; bases not matched to a gene: 5. CDR1 is SQVTM and CDR2 is ANQGSEA in the germline V gene. CDR3 length equals 13 residues. The CDR3 DNA reads as TGCAGCACTTGGGACAGGGGAAACACTGAAGCTTTCTTT. Protein sequence: CSTWDRGNTEAFF.

The chain couples TRBV6-2 or TRBV6-3 to TRBJ2-1; possibly TRBD2 for D (5 bases). CDR1 is MNHEY and CDR2 is SVGEGT in the germline V gene. V lost 4 bases, J lost 5 bases, and 12 bases lay in between. The CDR3 runs 14 residues. The CDR3 region has the DNA TGTGCCAGCAGTTCCGGACTTCATAACAATGAGCAGTTCTTC. Translating gives CASSSGLHNNEQFF.